The 30 T cell receptor beta chains in this list originate from one sample, sequenced in a study of blood T cell repertoires in COVID-19. TCRdb keeps only in-frame clones here, not all; method: immunoSEQ multiplex PCR. This table has about 64,000 clones, 70% to 80% appearing once. Sequencing input: peripheral blood. The receptors were sampled from an elderly man with acute or convalescent COVID-19.

This chain joins TRBV6-5 and TRBJ2-5; TRBD1 agrees at 9 bases. The CDR3 consists of 14 residues. J lost 4 bases, V lost 10 bases, and 10 bases had no gene match. CDR1 MNHEY and CDR2 SVGAGI come from the germline V gene. CDR3 sequence reads: CATKRTGVGETQYF. CDR3 bases: TGTGCCACCAAGAGGACAGGGGTGGGAGAGACCCAGTACTTC.

The rearrangement joins TRBV30 to TRBJ1-5; 8 bases fit TRBD1. The CDR3 length is 14 residues. Looked up from germline, CDR1 is GTSNPN and CDR2 is SVGIG (reference sequence). Trimming at V came to 0 bases and at J to 7 bases, leaving 5 bases not matched to a gene. This chain's CDR3 is CAWSVQGAKQPQHF. The CDR3 DNA follows: TGTGCCTGGAGTGTCCAGGGGGCTAAACAGCCCCAGCATTTT.

V and J are TRBV9 and TRBJ2-1; TRBD2 aligns across 9 bases. Germline trimming cut 4 bases from V and 5 bases from J; bases unmatched to any gene: 16. The CDR3 consists of 18 residues. The V gene's germline CDR1 is SGDLS and CDR2 YYNGEE. The CDR3 DNA sequence: TGTGCCAGCAGCCCAGGGGGGCTTAGCGGGGGCCGAAACAATGAGCAGTTCTTC. Translating it yields CASSPGGLSGGRNNEQFF.

The chain combines TRBV5-4 with TRBJ2-7; 9 bases map to TRBD1. The germline gives CDR1 SGHNT, CDR2 YYREEE (reference sequence). The CDR3 covers 15 residues. Trimming took 2 bases from V and 0 from J; bases not matched to a gene: 3. The CDR3 here is CASSLGQGSSYEQYF. In DNA form, the CDR3 reads TGTGCCAGCAGCTTAGGACAGGGGAGCTCCTACGAGCAGTACTTC.

The chain employs TRBV2 and TRBJ2-3; TRBD2 is a possible D gene (5 bases). Germline CDR1 reads SNHLY; CDR2 reads FYNNEI. V was trimmed by 1 base and J by 2 bases, leaving 10 bases between them. CDR3 size: 15 residues. The CDR3 region is CASSEEVAPTDTQYF. Written as DNA, the CDR3 is TGTGCCAGCAGTGAAGAAGTAGCGCCCACAGATACGCAGTATTTT.

The chain employs TRBV5-1 and TRBJ2-1, with 12 bases matching TRBD2. Germline V gene lookup returns CDR1 SGHRS and CDR2 YFSETQ. Trimming took 3 bases from V and 5 from J; bases not matched to a gene: 6. This CDR3 has 16 amino acids. The CDR3 reads CASSSQLAGGNNEQFF. Written as DNA, the CDR3 is TGCGCCAGCAGCTCACAACTAGCGGGGGGCAACAATGAGCAGTTCTTC.

This CDR3 reads CASSATPGYGYTF. The DNA for the CDR3 is TGCGCCAGCAGCGCTACACCGGGCTATGGCTACACCTTC. V usage is TRBV5-1 and J usage is TRBJ1-2; D not resolved. Trimming took 4 bases from V and 4 from J, leaving 11 bases between them. This CDR3 contains 13 residues. The germline CDR1 and CDR2 sequences are SGHRS and YFSETQ.

The chain joins TRBV5-1 to TRBJ2-3, with TRBD2 identical over 7 bases. The germline CDR1 and CDR2 sequences are SGHRS and YFSETQ. V shed 2 bases, J shed 2 bases, and the junction held 5 bases outside the gene matches. The CDR3 totals 15 residues. The CDR3 bases are TGCGCCAGCAGCTTAGGTGGGAGGGCCACAGATACGCAGTATTTT. This codes for CASSLGGRATDTQYF.

The V and J genes are TRBV5-1 and TRBJ2-7, with D perhaps matching TRBD2 (6 bases). Germline-derived CDR1 and CDR2 are SGHRS and YFSETQ. Deletions cut 4 bases from V and 6 bases from J, with 17 bases between. This CDR3 comprises 14 residues. CDR3 sequence (DNA): TGCGCCAGCAGCGAAGGTAGCGGTAGGGGCGAGCAGTACTTC. Its translation: CASSEGSGRGEQYF.

V usage is TRBV5-1 and J usage is TRBJ2-3, with D possibly being TRBD1 (6 bases). V lost 0 bases to trimming and J lost 13 bases, with 21 bases between them. Germline lookup yields CDR1 SGHRS and CDR2 YFSETQ. The CDR3 spans 15 residues. CDR3 DNA sequence: TGCGCCAGCAGCTTGGACGCCACATGGGACACGATTGAGTATTTT. Its translation: CASSLDATWDTIEYF.

This clone showed up just once. The V call is TRBV11-2, the J call TRBJ2-5; tentative D call: TRBD1 (7 bases). This CDR3 comprises 17 residues. The germline gives CDR1 SGHAT, CDR2 FQNNGV. V was clipped by 5 bases and J by 5 bases, with 24 bases between them. The CDR3 sequence: CASSRSGGTVRVETQYF. CDR3 sequence (DNA): TGTGCCAGCAGCCGCAGTGGCGGGACAGTTCGCGTCGAGACCCAGTACTTC. Complete variable domain (other parts from reference TRBV11-2 and TRBJ2-5): EAGVAQSPRYKIIEKRQSVAFWCNPISGHATLYWYQQILGQGPKLLIQFQNNGVVDDSQLPKDRFSAERLKGVDSTLKIQPAKLEDSAVYLCASSRSGGTVRVETQYFGPGTRLLVL.

This clone was detected ten times or more. The genes are TRBV5-5 and TRBJ1-1; D ambiguous. From germline, CDR1 is SGHKS and CDR2 YYEKEE (reference sequence). The CDR3 is 15 residues long. Trimming took off 2 bases at V and 4 bases at J, with 15 bases between the two ends. The CDR3 spells CASSLIAGSGTEAFF. CDR3 nucleotide sequence: TGTGCCAGCAGCTTAATTGCCGGCTCGGGCACTGAAGCTTTCTTT.

The chain combines TRBV28 with TRBJ2-7; D is perhaps TRBD1 (5 bases). V was cut by 1 base and J by 0 bases, with 13 bases left in between. From germline, CDR1 is MDHEN and CDR2 SYDVKM. This CDR3 has 16 residues. CDR3 bases: TGTGCCAGCAGTTTATTACAGGCTTCCACCTCCTACGAGCAGTACTTC. This codes for CASSLLQASTSYEQYF.

The rearrangement joins TRBV2 to TRBJ1-2; D is perhaps TRBD1 (5 bases). Trimming shortened V by 6 bases and J by 12 bases, and 14 bases separated the two germline ends. There are 11 residues in the CDR3. The V gene's germline CDR1 is SNHLY and CDR2 FYNNEI. In DNA, the CDR3 is TGTGCCAGCAGCTGGACACGCGGCCACACCTTC. Translating gives CASSWTRGHTF.

This chain connects TRBV5-1 to TRBJ1-1; D is unresolved. CDR1 is SGHRS, CDR2 YFSETQ, per germline. This CDR3 comprises 13 residues. The V end was cut by 2 bases, the J end by 1 base, with 6 bases between. CDR3 in amino acids: CASSFQENTEAFF. In nucleotides, the CDR3 is TGCGCCAGCAGCTTCCAGGAGAACACTGAAGCTTTCTTT.

V is TRBV14 and J is TRBJ1-4, with D perhaps matching TRBD1 (5 bases). This CDR3 has 12 amino acids. With 0 bases removed from V and 13 bases from J, the gap between germline ends came to 9 bases. The germline gives CDR1 SGHDN, CDR2 FVKESK. In DNA, the CDR3 is TGTGCCAGCAGCCAAGATTCGGGGGTACTGTTTTTT. Its protein product is CASSQDSGVLFF. The variable domain in full, with the rest retrieved from reference TRBV14 and TRBJ1-4, is EAGVTQFPSHSVIEKGQTVTLRCDPISGHDNLYWYRRVMGKEIKFLLHFVKESKQDESGMPNNRFLAERTGGTYSTLKVQPAELEDSGVYFCASSQDSGVLFFGSGTQLSVL.

This chain links TRBV29-1 with TRBJ2-1; TRBD2 matches 7 bases. The V gene's germline CDR1 is SQVTM and CDR2 ANQGSEA. Losses at the gene ends were 4 bases for V and 4 bases for J; bases not matched to a gene: 10. The CDR3 totals 15 residues. CDR3: CSVGSNSGSYNEQFF. For the CDR3, the DNA is TGCAGCGTTGGGTCGAATAGCGGGTCATACAATGAGCAGTTCTTC.

The CDR3 region has the DNA TGTGCCAGCAGTGTCATGGGGGGTCAGCCCCAGCATTTT. This encodes CASSVMGGQPQHF. The chain links TRBV12-3 or TRBV12-4 to TRBJ1-5, with D perhaps TRBD1 (5 bases). With 5 bases removed from V and 6 bases from J, the gap between germline ends came to 11 bases. The CDR3 spans 13 residues.

The gene calls are TRBV5-1 and TRBJ2-1, with TRBD2 matching over 9 bases. Per germline, CDR1 SGHRS and CDR2 YFSETQ. The CDR3 loop spans 15 amino acids. V lost 3 bases, J lost 7 bases, and 8 bases stayed unmatched. The CDR3 nucleotides read TGCGCCAGCAGCTGGGGCGGGGGGGCCGGTAATGAGCAGTTCTTC. It is translated as CASSWGGGAGNEQFF. The variable domain in full, with the rest retrieved from reference TRBV5-1 and TRBJ2-1, is KAGVTQTPRYLIKTRGQQVTLSCSPISGHRSVSWYQQTPGQGLQFLFEYFSETQRNKGNFPGRFSGRQFSNSRSEMNVSTLELGDSALYLCASSWGGGAGNEQFFGPGTRLTVL.

This clone showed up just once. The chain has TRBV29-1 and TRBJ2-2, with 7 bases identical to TRBD2. Unmatched junction bases numbered 5, after V lost 5 bases and J lost 2 bases. Germline V gene sequence: CDR1 SQVTM, CDR2 ANQGSEA. CDR3 length equals 14 residues. CDR3: CSVQTSANTGELFF. In nucleotides, the CDR3 is TGCAGCGTTCAAACTAGCGCAAACACCGGGGAGCTGTTTTTT.

This chain uses TRBV11-3 with TRBJ1-2; D not certain. Germline assignment: CDR1 SGHNT and CDR2 YENEEA. The CDR3 length is 14 residues. V lost 2 bases to trimming and J lost 2 bases, with 9 bases between them. This CDR3 reads CASSLRAGNYGYTF. The DNA of the CDR3 is TGTGCCAGCAGCTTAAGGGCGGGCAACTATGGCTACACCTTC.

The V and J genes are TRBV5-6 and TRBJ2-6, with D possibly matching TRBD1 (6 bases). The CDR3 is 19 amino acids. Trimming pared 3 bases from V and 0 bases from J, leaving 19 bases between. Germline CDR1 SGHDT, CDR2 YYEEEE. CDR3 nucleotide sequence: TGTGCCAGCAGCTCGAGACAGGACAGTTCCTTCTCTGGGGCCAACGTCCTGACTTTC. It codes for CASSSRQDSSFSGANVLTF.

The chain uses TRBV12-3 or TRBV12-4 and TRBJ1-5, with D unresolved. This CDR3 comprises 13 residues. V lost 4 bases and J lost 6, with 10 bases in between. The DNA of the CDR3 is TGTGCCAGCAGTTACGGGGAGGGTCAGCCCCAGCATTTT. This sequence encodes CASSYGEGQPQHF.

The genes are TRBV5-1 and TRBJ1-4, with TRBD1 identical over 8 bases. There are 14 residues in the CDR3. The germline gives CDR1 SGHRS, CDR2 YFSETQ. Losses at the gene ends were 4 bases for V and 7 bases for J; bases not matched to a gene: 6. CDR3 sequence (DNA): TGCGCCAGCAGCCTAACAGGGGGACGTGAAAAACTGTTTTTT. It encodes CASSLTGGREKLFF.

This clone has only a few counts. This chain joins TRBV11-2 and TRBJ2-3, with D maybe TRBD1 (6 bases). Germline V gene data show CDR1 as SGHAT and CDR2 as FQNNGV. The CDR3 is made up of 16 amino acids. V was trimmed by 1 base and J by 0 bases, leaving 11 bases between them. The CDR3 here is CASSLVGGRSTDTQYF. The CDR3 region has the DNA TGTGCCAGCAGCTTAGTTGGGGGCCGGAGCACAGATACGCAGTATTTT.

The rearrangement links TRBV6-5 to TRBJ2-5; tentative D call: TRBD2 (6 bases). CDR1 is MNHEY and CDR2 is SVGAGI in the germline V gene. This CDR3 is built from 15 residues. V lost 0 bases and J lost 4, with 12 bases in between. The chain's CDR3 is CASSYSMLGGETQYF. The CDR3 bases are TGTGCCAGCAGTTACTCGATGCTGGGAGGAGAGACCCAGTACTTC.

The V gene is TRBV10-2, the J gene TRBJ2-7, with 7 bases aligning to TRBD1. The germline V gene has CDR1 WSHSY and CDR2 SAAADI. The CDR3 sequence is 13 residues long. With V trimmed by 4 bases and J by 4 bases, 4 bases remained unmatched. CDR3 sequence reads: CASSVDRVYEQYF. DNA of the CDR3: TGCGCCAGCAGTGTCGACAGGGTGTACGAGCAGTACTTC.

V usage is TRBV7-9 and J usage is TRBJ1-6, with 8 positions matching TRBD1. The V and J ends lost 5 bases and 7 bases, in that order; junction bases with no gene match: 4. This CDR3 is built from 14 residues. Germline V CDR1 and CDR2: SEHNR, FQNEAQ (reference sequence). The CDR3 nucleotides are TGTGCCAGCAGCATCGGACAGGGAAATTCACCCCTCCACTTT. Translating it yields CASSIGQGNSPLHF.

This chain uses TRBV6-6 with TRBJ1-1; a possible D gene is TRBD1 (6 bases). Germline-derived CDR1 and CDR2 are MNHNY and SVGAGI (reference sequence). V lost 7 bases and J lost 8, with 17 bases in between. The CDR3 contains 13 residues. The CDR3 is CASKPTGGDEAFF. DNA for the CDR3: TGTGCCAGCAAACCGACAGGAGGCGACGAAGCTTTCTTT.

The rearrangement links TRBV28 to TRBJ1-1; D remains unclear. This CDR3 has 12 residues. Trimming pared 5 bases from V and 7 bases from J, leaving 11 bases between. Germline-derived CDR1 and CDR2 are MDHEN and SYDVKM. The DNA of the CDR3 is TGTGCCAGCAGTCCCTCGTCCTATGAAGCTTTCTTT. Translated: CASSPSSYEAFF.